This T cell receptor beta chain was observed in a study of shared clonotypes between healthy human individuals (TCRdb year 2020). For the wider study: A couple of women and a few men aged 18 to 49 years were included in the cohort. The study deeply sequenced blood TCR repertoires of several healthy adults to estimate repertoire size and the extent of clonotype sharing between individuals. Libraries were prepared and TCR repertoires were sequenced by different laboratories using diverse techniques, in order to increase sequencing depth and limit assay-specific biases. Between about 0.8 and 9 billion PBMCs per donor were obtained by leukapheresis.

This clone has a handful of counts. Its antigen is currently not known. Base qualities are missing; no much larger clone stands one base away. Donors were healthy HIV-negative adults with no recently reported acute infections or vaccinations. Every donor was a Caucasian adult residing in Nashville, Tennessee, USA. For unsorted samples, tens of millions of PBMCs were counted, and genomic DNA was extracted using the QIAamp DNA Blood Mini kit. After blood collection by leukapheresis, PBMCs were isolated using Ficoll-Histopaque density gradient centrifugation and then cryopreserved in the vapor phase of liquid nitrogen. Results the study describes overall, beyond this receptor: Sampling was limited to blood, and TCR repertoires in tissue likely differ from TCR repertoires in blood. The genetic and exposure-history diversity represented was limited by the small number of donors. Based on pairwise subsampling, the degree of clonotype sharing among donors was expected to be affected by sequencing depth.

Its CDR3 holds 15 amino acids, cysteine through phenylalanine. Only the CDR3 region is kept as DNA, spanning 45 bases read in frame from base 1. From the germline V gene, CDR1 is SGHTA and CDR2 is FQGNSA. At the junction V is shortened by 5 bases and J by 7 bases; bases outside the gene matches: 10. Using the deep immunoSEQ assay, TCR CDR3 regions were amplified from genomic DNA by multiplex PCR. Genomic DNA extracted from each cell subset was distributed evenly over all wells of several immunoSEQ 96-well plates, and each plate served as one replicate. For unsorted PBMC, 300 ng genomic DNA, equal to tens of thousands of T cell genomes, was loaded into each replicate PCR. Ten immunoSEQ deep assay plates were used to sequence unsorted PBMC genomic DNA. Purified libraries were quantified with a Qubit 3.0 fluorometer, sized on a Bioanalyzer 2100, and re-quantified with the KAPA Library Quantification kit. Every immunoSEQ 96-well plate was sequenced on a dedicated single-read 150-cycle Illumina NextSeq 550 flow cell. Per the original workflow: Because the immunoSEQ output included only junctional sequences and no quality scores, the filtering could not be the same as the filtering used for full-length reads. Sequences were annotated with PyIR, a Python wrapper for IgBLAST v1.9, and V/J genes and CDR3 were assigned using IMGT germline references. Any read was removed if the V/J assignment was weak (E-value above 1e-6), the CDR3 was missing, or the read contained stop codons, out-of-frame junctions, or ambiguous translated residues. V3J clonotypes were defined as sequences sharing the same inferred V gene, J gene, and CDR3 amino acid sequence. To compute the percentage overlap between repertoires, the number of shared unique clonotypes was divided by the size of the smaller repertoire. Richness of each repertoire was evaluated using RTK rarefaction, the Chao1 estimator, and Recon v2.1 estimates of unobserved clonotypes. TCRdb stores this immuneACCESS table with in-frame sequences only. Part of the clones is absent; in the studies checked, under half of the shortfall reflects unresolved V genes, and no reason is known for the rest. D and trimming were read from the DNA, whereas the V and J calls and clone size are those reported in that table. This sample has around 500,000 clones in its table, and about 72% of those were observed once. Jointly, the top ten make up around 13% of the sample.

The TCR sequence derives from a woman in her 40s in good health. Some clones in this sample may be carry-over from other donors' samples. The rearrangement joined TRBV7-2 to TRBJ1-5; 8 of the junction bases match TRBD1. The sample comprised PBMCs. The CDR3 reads CASSSWTGLSQPQHF. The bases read TGTGCCAGCAGCAGCTGGACAGGGCTTTCGCAGCCCCAGCATTTT.